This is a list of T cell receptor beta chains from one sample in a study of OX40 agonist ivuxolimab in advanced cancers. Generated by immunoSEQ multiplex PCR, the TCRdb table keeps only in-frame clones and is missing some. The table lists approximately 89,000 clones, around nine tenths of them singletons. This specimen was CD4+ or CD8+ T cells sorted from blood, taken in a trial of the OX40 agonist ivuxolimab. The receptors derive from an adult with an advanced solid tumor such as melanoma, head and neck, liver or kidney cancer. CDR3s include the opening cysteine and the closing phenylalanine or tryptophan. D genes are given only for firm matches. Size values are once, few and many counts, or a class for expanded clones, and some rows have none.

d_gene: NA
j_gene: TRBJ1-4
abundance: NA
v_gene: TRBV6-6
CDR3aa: CASSSIIGEKLFF
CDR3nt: TGTGCCAGCAGTTCGATAATCGGTGAAAAACTGTTTTTT

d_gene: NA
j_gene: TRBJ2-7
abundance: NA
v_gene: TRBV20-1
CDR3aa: CSAKRGEQYF
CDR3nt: TGCAGTGCTAAAAGGGGCGAGCAGTACTTC

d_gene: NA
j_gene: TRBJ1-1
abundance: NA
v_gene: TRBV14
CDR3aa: CASSSGMNTEAFF
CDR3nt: TGTGCCAGCAGCTCGGGCATGAACACTGAAGCTTTCTTT

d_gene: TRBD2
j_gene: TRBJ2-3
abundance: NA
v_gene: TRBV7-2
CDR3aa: CASSFSGGSADTQYF
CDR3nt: TGTGCCAGCAGCTTCAGCGGGGGTTCCGCAGATACGCAGTATTTT

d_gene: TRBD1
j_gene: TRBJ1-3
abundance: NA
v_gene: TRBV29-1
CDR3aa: CSTMTGGGNTIYF
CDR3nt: TGCAGCACCATGACAGGGGGAGGAAACACCATATATTTT

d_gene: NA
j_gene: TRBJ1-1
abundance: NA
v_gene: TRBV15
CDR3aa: CATSRDPSLNTEAFF
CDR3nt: TGTGCCACCAGCAGAGATCCCAGCCTGAACACTGAAGCTTTCTTT

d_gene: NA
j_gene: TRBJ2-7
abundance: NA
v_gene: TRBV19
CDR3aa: CASSGVQGYEQYF
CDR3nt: TGTGCCAGTAGTGGAGTCCAAGGCTACGAGCAGTACTTC

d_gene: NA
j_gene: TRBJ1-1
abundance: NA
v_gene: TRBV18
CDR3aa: CASSLITNTEAFF
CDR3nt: TGTGCCAGCTCCCTTATTACGAACACTGAAGCTTTCTTT

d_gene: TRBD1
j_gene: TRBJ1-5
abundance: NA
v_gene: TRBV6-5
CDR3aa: CASSRGTGSNQPQHF
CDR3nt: TGTGCCAGCAGCCGAGGGACAGGTAGCAATCAGCCCCAGCATTTT

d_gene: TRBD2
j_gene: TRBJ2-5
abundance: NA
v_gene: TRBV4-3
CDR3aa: CASSQVPGGGETQYF
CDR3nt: TGCGCCAGCAGCCAAGTCCCGGGGGGAGGGGAGACCCAGTACTTC

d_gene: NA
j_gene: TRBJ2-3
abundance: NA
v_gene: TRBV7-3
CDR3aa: CASSLAGSGGLSDTQYF
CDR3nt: TGTGCCAGCAGCTTGGCCGGTAGTGGGGGGTTGTCCGATACGCAGTATTTT

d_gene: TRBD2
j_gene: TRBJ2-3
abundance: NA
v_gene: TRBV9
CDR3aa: CASSARTSGGTLPPTDTQYF
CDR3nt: TGTGCCAGCAGCGCTCGGACTAGTGGGGGGACTCTACCACCCACAGATACGCAGTATTTT

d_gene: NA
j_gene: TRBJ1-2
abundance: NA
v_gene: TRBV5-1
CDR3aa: CASSLGDTTGGYTF
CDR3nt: TGCGCCAGCAGCTTGGGAGACACCACCGGGGGCTACACCTTC

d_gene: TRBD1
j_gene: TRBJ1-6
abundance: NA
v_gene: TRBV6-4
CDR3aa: CASSLGTGGSPLHF
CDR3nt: TGTGCCAGCAGTCTTGGGACAGGGGGCTCACCCCTCCACTTT

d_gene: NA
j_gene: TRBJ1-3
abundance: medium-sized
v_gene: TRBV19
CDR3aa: CASSIGGSGNTIYF
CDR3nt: TGTGCCAGTAGTATCGGAGGGTCCGGAAACACCATATATTTT

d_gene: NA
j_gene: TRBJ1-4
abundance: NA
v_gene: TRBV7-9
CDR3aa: CASSQGTSSGEKLFF
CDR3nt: TGTGCCAGCAGCCAGGGGACTTCTTCCGGCGAAAAACTGTTTTTT

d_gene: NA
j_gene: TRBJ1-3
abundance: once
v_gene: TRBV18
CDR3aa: CASSPSRPSSGNTIYF
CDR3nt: TGTGCCAGCTCACCTTCGAGACCCAGCTCTGGAAACACCATATATTTT

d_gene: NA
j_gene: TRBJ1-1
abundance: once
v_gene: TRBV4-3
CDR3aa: CASSRAGVGTEAFF
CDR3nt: TGCGCCAGCAGCCGCGCAGGGGTGGGCACTGAAGCTTTCTTT

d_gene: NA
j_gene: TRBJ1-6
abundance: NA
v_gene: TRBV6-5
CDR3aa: CASSYRVGLDSPLHF
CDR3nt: TGTGCCAGCAGTTATCGGGTTGGCCTGGATTCACCCCTCCACTTT

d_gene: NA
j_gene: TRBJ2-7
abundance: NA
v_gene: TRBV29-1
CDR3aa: CSVRSGSVYEQYF
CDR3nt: TGCAGCGTCCGTAGCGGCTCCGTCTACGAGCAGTACTTC